The 7 T cell receptor beta chains below were found in one sample sequenced in a study of read filtering for tumor transcriptome and immune sequencing. Molecular barcoded adaptors covering alpha/delta and beta/gamma chains were used on around 400 ng RNA. TCRdb independently ran MiXCR on the reads; one entry per CDR3 protein. Of roughly 90,000 distinct CDR3 sequences in the sample, approximately 13% were seen once. Sequenced input: a population of CD138-negative cells sorted from bone marrow. These receptors were taken from a donor aged 40 or over with multiple myeloma.

This clonotype was counted ten times or more. The chain carries TRBV12-3 or TRBV12-4 and TRBJ2-5; D is undetermined. The CDR3 length is 11 residues. Trimming left V 8 bases short and J 4 bases short, with 8 bases between. CDR3 protein: CASSWGETQYF. DNA of the CDR3: TGTGCCAGCTCATGGGGAGAGACCCAGTACTTC.

This clonotype was seen repeatedly, ten times or more. Germline is not matched at one junction end, which may reflect a read error. The V and J genes are TRBV29-1 and TRBJ1-1; weak D call: TRBD1 (5 bases). The CDR3 loop spans 12 amino acids. CDR1 and CDR2 from the germline V gene are SQVTM and ANQGSEA. The CDR3 loop reads CSVEGTGSNTFF. The CDR3 DNA reads TGCAGCGTAGAAGGGACCGGGAGTAATACTTTCTTT. The whole variable domain, remainder taken from reference TRBV29-1 and TRBJ1-1, is SAVISQKPSRDICQRGTSLTIQCQVDSQVTMMFWYRQQPGQSLTLIATANQGSEATYESGFVIDKFPISRPNLTFSTLTVSNMSPEDSSIYLCSVEGTGSNTFFGQGTRLTVV.

This clonotype came up a few times. Being one base from a much bigger clone, this may be a read error. Here the CDR3 reads CSVHGGSGSDTQYF. The CDR3 region has the DNA TGCAGCGTTCACGGGGGGTCTGGGTCAGATACGCAGTATTTT. The rearrangement uses TRBV29-1 and TRBJ2-3; the match to TRBD2 covers 7 bases. This CDR3 is 14 amino acids long. V lost 5 bases to trimming and J lost 4 bases; unmatched junction nucleotides: 9. Germline V gives CDR1 SQVTM, CDR2 ANQGSEA.

This clonotype was seen repeatedly, ten times or more. The V and J genes are TRBV6-5 and TRBJ1-2; D gene ambiguous. CDR1 is MNHEY and CDR2 is SVGAGI in the germline V gene. V lost 0 bases and J lost 6, with 8 bases in between. The CDR3 extends over 13 amino acids. CDR3 sequence reads: CASSYSAWNGYTF. The CDR3 DNA is TGTGCCAGCAGTTACTCCGCCTGGAATGGCTACACCTTC.

The chain carries TRBV12-3 or TRBV12-4 and TRBJ2-3; possibly TRBD1 for D (6 bases). The CDR3 is 13 amino acids. Trimming removed 6 bases from V and 5 bases from J, with 12 bases in between. CDR3 sequence: CASSQGQIDTQYF. The CDR3 region has the DNA TGTGCCAGCAGCCAAGGACAGATAGATACGCAGTATTTT.

This clonotype was detected ten times or more. This sequence joins TRBV19 and TRBJ1-5, with D unresolved. Trimming took off 1 base at V and 8 bases at J, with 18 bases between the two ends. Germline V gives CDR1 LNHDA, CDR2 SQIVND (reference sequence). CDR3 length: 16 residues. CDR3 in amino acids: CASSIGPGGGGKPQHF. DNA of the CDR3: TGTGCCAGTAGTATAGGGCCAGGAGGCGGCGGGAAGCCCCAGCATTTT.

This clonotype was seen repeatedly, ten times or more. The chain recombines TRBV29-1 with TRBJ1-2, with D perhaps TRBD1 (6 bases). Trimming took off 5 bases at V and 2 bases at J, with 9 bases between the two ends. The germline V gene has CDR1 SQVTM and CDR2 ANQGSEA. This CDR3 has 12 residues. This chain's CDR3 is CSVPDRNYGYTF. The CDR3 DNA sequence: TGCAGCGTTCCTGACAGGAACTATGGCTACACCTTC.